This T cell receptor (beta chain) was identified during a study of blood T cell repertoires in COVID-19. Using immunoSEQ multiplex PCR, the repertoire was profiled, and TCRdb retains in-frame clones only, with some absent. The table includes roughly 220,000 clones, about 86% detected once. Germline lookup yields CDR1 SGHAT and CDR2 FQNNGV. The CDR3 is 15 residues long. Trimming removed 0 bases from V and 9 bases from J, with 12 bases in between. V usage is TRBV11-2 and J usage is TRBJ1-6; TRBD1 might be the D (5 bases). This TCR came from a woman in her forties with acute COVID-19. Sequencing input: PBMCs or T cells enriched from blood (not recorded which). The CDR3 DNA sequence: TGTGCCAGCAGCTTAGATGCAGGGCGGGGTTCACCCCTCCACTTT. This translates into CASSLDAGRGSPLHF.